These 5 T cell receptor beta chains originate from one sample sequenced in a study of T cells after yellow fever vaccination (dated by TCRdb to the late 2010s). The treatment or condition label on this specimen signifies: live attenuated yellow fever vaccine strain. Receptors were amplified or captured by 5' RACE. The sequencer listed for this sample is Illumina HiSeq 2500. Using fastp at Q25 and MiXCR, TCRdb reprocessed the public reads and kept productive beta chains. Each CDR3 protein gets just one entry, which takes the most common genes and DNA from the rows behind it. Within this sample are 400,000 or so distinct CDR3 sequences, with 6% to 8% of them counted one time only. The ten largest account for over 12% of the sample. This specimen was PBMCs, taken 5 days after the yellow fever booster vaccination. These receptors were taken from a man aged 25 to 40 who received the YFV17D yellow fever vaccine.

This clonotype was found a few times. J is TRBJ2-2 and V is TRBV7-9; unclear D gene. Looked up from germline, CDR1 is SEHNR and CDR2 is FQNEAQ (reference sequence). The CDR3 covers 12 residues. V lost 5 bases and J lost 8, with 9 bases in between. CDR3 in DNA: TGTGCCAGCAGCCCTGTTTATGGGGAGCTGTTTTTT. Protein product: CASSPVYGELFF.

This clonotype occurred many times. CDR3 in amino acids: CASSLISCTRTSGMSGELFF. The CDR3 nucleotides read TGTGCCAGCAGCTTAATCAGTTGCACCCGGACTAGCGGGATGAGCGGGGAGCTGTTTTTT. This rearrangement joins TRBV7-4 to TRBJ2-2; 12 nucleotides line up with TRBD2. The CDR3 is 20 amino acids. Germline loops: CDR1 SGHVT, CDR2 SQSDAQ. V shed 2 bases and J 7 bases; nucleotides not matched to a gene: 17.

This clonotype was observed a handful of times. The chain is built from TRBV4-3 and TRBJ2-7; D is ambiguous. CDR1 is LGHNA, CDR2 YSLEER, per germline. The V end was cut by 0 bases, the J end by 0 bases, with 9 bases between. This CDR3 contains 15 residues. The CDR3 DNA reads as TGCGCCAGCAGCCAAGATCATCGACACTCCTACGAGCAGTACTTC. Translation gives CASSQDHRHSYEQYF.

Ten or more counts support this clonotype. V and J are TRBV5-5 and TRBJ2-1; 14 bases are a match to TRBD2. The CDR3 spans 18 residues. From germline, CDR1 is SGHKS and CDR2 YYEKEE (reference sequence). V lost 0 bases and J lost 10; bases outside the gene matches: 12. CDR3 nucleotides: TGTGCCAGCAGCTTGGCCGACCAGGGACTAGCGGGAGTGCAGGAGCAGTTCTTC. Encoded protein: CASSLADQGLAGVQEQFF.

This clonotype was counted only a few times. The chain carries TRBV10-3 and TRBJ2-1; D is possibly TRBD1 (6 bases). Germline V CDR1 and CDR2: ENHRY, SYGVKD. The CDR3 extends over 15 amino acids. Deletions cut 4 bases from V and 0 bases from J, with 10 bases between. CDR3 region: CAISGGGNSYNEQFF. CDR3 DNA: TGTGCCATCAGTGGAGGGGGAAACTCCTACAATGAGCAGTTCTTC.